Here is one T cell receptor (beta chain) with its context. The sample holds one count of this clone. The antigen it binds to is not known. No much larger clone is present one base from it, and per-base qualities are unavailable. This record comes from a study of cytomegalovirus exposure and HLA in healthy donors (dated by TCRdb to 2017 to 2019). Regarding the study in general: In an earlier analysis of several hundred of the donors, around 300 Gb of sequence data and 100 million or so unique TCR beta sequences from about 179 million T cells were reported. The number of donors typed differed by locus, with 629-630 for A, B, C, DRB1 and DQB1, about 500 for DQA1, 600 to 610 for DPA1, and roughly 450 for DPB1. A later genetic analysis used genome-wide SNP genotypes for 398 of the 666 donors, treating that subset as a discovery cohort. To decide whether each TCR beta V gene segment behaved as functional or pseudogenic, an earlier analysis of approximately 600 of the donors relied on high-throughput TCR beta sequencing. The T cell repertoires of under 700 subjects were profiled by immunosequencing and related to cytomegalovirus serostatus. A later analysis re-analyzed previously published TCR beta repertoires from 500 to 700 donors and added high-resolution HLA genotyping to study TCR occurrence patterns. The later analysis used no new phenotypic data to find candidate immune exposures, relying instead on TCR beta sequences and their occurrence across donors. To predict cytomegalovirus infection status, the study combined high-throughput TCR immunosequencing, statistical association of individual TCRs with disease status, and machine learning. Alongside the repertoire data, information on donor age, sex, ethnicity and CMV serostatus was compiled. The genetic ancestry cluster associated with self-reported Caucasian donors included over 65% of the roughly 410 genotyped donors. On average, roughly 250,000 unique TCR beta nucleotide sequences were sequenced per donor among about 400 genotyped donors of the cohort, with roughly 19% of those sequences being non-productive. A handful of DR-DQ haplotypes were handled as single units for association and clustering because linkage in the cohort was strong. The study aimed to test whether cataloging public T cell receptors could reveal signatures of past pathogen exposure. Roughly 290 gigabases of sequencing data and tens of millions of unique TCR sequences made up an early release that covered several hundred HLA-typed donors. In addition to the first cohort of 666 subjects, a separate validation cohort of over 90 different subjects was used. Both class I and class II loci were covered by HLA typing, at four-digit resolution. All discovery cohort repertoires had been generated on a single sequencing platform.

The cohort comprised 710 or so healthy bone marrow donors. All cohort members were sampled while nominally healthy, although unrecorded immune exposures were likely present. The donor was CMV seronegative and was included in the group of around 320 seronegative cohort members. Each donor provided a peripheral blood sample, and peripheral blood mononuclear cells were used for TCR beta sequencing. The Qiagen DNeasy Blood Extraction Kit was used to extract genomic DNA from the blood cell samples. What the research found in general, with its limitations: An association between a missense DCLRE1C variant and V-gene and J-gene trimming of TCR beta chains was found in a later genetic analysis and replicated in an independent cohort. Because the 87-base-pair reads could not distinguish some IMGT-functional V segments, including TRBV6-2 and TRBV6-3, those segments were excluded. According to the authors, the approach could potentially be generalized to other disease states and immunological phenotypes. Because some donors lacked HLA typing at each locus, the association tests relied only on the typed subset. In vitro tests confirmed that a few of the cytomegalovirus-associated TCR beta chains recognize cytomegalovirus antigens. Strong co-occurrence of HLA alleles, especially DR and DQ, made assigning TCR associations to individual alleles difficult. In a later analysis, TCR association rates were found to vary across HLA loci, with the most associated TCRs seen for DRB1 alleles and the fewest for HLA-C alleles. Linkage disequilibrium might explain the correlated functional status among segregating V segments, but an unknown experimental factor could not be ruled out. A later genetic analysis reported fewer N-insertions in productive TCRs among donors in an Asian-associated ancestry cluster than the roughly 620-donor mean. A further reported finding was that TCR beta sequences accurately predicted the HLA-A and HLA-B alleles for most subjects in the first cohort. Broadly in line with IMGT annotations, most TCR beta V segments showed up in productive rearrangements about 87% or about 30% of the time in an earlier analysis of approximately 640 of the donors. The classifier was reported to diagnose cytomegalovirus status with high specificity and sensitivity in both the original and validation cohorts. Only TCR beta chains were sequenced in this cohort, and the absence of alpha or paired-chain data limited detectable features. Because counts were too low, 15 or so rarely observed V segments, including chromosome 9 orphons, were excluded from the earlier analysis of under 650 of the donors. A later analysis reported that several top co-occurrence clusters appeared linked to parvovirus B19, influenza, CMV and Epstein-Barr virus. Immune exposure information for the cohort was limited to CMV serostatus. The study listed 164 TCR beta chains as associated with cytomegalovirus. A group of highly shared sequence variants was considered likely to be a technical artifact of the sequencing pipeline. Specific HLA alleles were associated with 16,951 TCR beta sequences at a false discovery rate of 0.05 in a later analysis. The presence/absence analyses assumed that sequencing depth was roughly uniform across donors, and that assumption may not be true. In a later analysis, HLA-associated TCR beta chains were found to be more clonally expanded and to have lower generation probabilities than equally common non-associated chains. Most TCR sequences were seen in very few donors, while some public TCRs were found in many individuals. A later analysis found that most CMV-associated TCR beta chains appeared HLA-restricted, with HLA associations seemingly driven largely by CMV exposure.

Taken from cysteine to phenylalanine, the CDR3 has 16 residues. The kept DNA is CDR3 alone, 48 bases in frame from the first base. V loses 2 bases at its end and J loses 4 bases; junction bases beyond the gene matches: 10. CDR1 SGHRS and CDR2 YFSETQ were looked up in the germline V gene. The library was generated by the immunoSEQ multiplex PCR assay. A mixture of 60 forward primers for TCR Vbeta segments and 13 reverse primers for TCR Jbeta segments was used in the multiplex PCR. The CDR3 region of rearranged TCR beta genes was amplified from genomic DNA by a multiplex PCR assay. The amplified TCR beta libraries were sequenced on the Illumina HiSeq System as 87-base-pair reads. The authors processed their data as follows. A later analysis tallied tens of millions of unique TCR beta chains across the 550 to 850 repertoires, and around 9.9 million of those chains were shared by two or more donors. Raw reads were error-corrected and collapsed into unique sequences with a nearest-neighbor algorithm that merged closely related sequences to remove PCR and sequencing errors. V, D and J gene segments were assigned by aligning CDR3 sequences to IMGT reference sequences. For a sequence to be retained, a match of at least six nucleotides to both a V gene segment and a J gene segment was required. A rearrangement was called productive if the CDR3 had no stop codons and remained in frame with V and J, and every other rearrangement was called non-productive. Following IMGT convention, CDR3 was defined as the stretch from the second conserved V-encoded cysteine to the conserved J-encoded phenylalanine. The earlier analysis of 587 of the donors excluded sequences that lacked an unambiguous match to a single V gene segment. In an earlier analysis of some 590 of the donors, a V segment was called functional when productive rearrangements were above 56.7%, and segregating when the standard deviation between donors exceeded 5%. To diagnose cytomegalovirus status from the catalog of TCR beta chain sequences, a statistical classification framework was built. In a later analysis, TCR nucleotide sequences were compared against IMGT/GENE-DB human TR gene sequences so that V and J genes could be assigned. In a later analysis, CDR3 sequences and most-parsimonious VDJ recombination scenarios were assigned using the TCRdist pipeline. A later analysis defined each TCR beta chain by its CDR3 amino acid sequence plus V-gene family, and excluded reads lacking a unique V-gene family. As a way to deal with suspected cross-contamination and a sequencing artifact, a later analysis dropped hundreds of nucleotide sequences that were highly shared and had low generation probability. In a later analysis, a clonal expansion index was calculated for each public chain from normalized within-repertoire ranks of inferred template counts. In a later analysis, generation probabilities were computed using a VDJ recombination model fitted to out-of-frame rearrangements, and the results were checked against IGoR. In a later analysis, hypergeometric tests were used to score TCR-TCR, TCR-HLA and TCR-CMV co-occurrence, with a repertoire-size bias correction applied to TCR pairs. False discovery rates were estimated in a later analysis by permuting HLA or CMV assignments 20 times. In a later analysis, co-occurring TCRs were grouped using DBSCAN, with TCRdist sequence similarity added in when clustering inside HLA-allele-positive subsets. Repertoires with fewer than 30,000 or more than 120,000 public chains, plus five repertoires with anomalous nucleotide sharing, were excluded from co-occurrence clustering. TCRdb took over this immuneACCESS table, retaining in-frame rearrangements with V and J assigned. Such tables are incomplete; in checked studies, under half of the missing clones stem from an unresolved V gene, and the remainder is unexplained. V and J calls and clone size come straight from that table; D and trimming were deduced from the DNA. This sample gives around 180,000 clones in total; about four fifths of them show up just once. More than 1.5% of the sample comes from the top ten.

The sample was PBMCs. The V and J segments used are TRBV5-1 and TRBJ2-5, with TRBD1 identical over 8 junction bases. This receptor was taken from a man aged 18-30 years in good health and CMV-seronegative. CDR3 loop: CASSLGSTGDGETQYF. The base sequence is TGCGCCAGCAGCTTAGGCTCGACAGGGGATGGAGAGACCCAGTACTTC.